There are a few counts of the clone carrying this T cell receptor beta chain. The target antigen is unknown. These data come from a study of T-cell reconstitution after alpha-beta-depleted transplantation in children. Unique molecular identifiers featured in how the TCRbeta library was prepared. In TCRdb, the PCR reads were re-called with MiXCR into one record per CDR3 protein. The table lists fewer than 350,000 distinct CDR3 sequences, approximately 7.3% of them singletons. General study results and limits: Diversity and T-cell counts at one year after transplant derived mostly from new T cells. Alpha-beta T cells about two months after transplant reportedly derived from several hundred expanded graft clones.

Germline lookup yields CDR1 KGHSH and CDR2 LQKENI. The CDR3 is 15 residues long. V lost 1 base to trimming and J lost 4 bases, with 10 bases between them. This rearrangement joins TRBV18 to TRBJ1-4, with D maybe TRBD1 (6 bases). The source material was peripheral blood, sampled 360 days after TCRalphabeta/CD19-depleted stem cell transplant. The sequence was collected from a female patient between 2 and 10 years old who had a stem cell transplant for Fanconi anemia, so the T cells may come from the graft donor. CDR3 nucleotides: TGTGCCAGCTCACCACTGGACAGCTATAATGAAAAACTGTTTTTT. Encoded protein: CASSPLDSYNEKLFF.